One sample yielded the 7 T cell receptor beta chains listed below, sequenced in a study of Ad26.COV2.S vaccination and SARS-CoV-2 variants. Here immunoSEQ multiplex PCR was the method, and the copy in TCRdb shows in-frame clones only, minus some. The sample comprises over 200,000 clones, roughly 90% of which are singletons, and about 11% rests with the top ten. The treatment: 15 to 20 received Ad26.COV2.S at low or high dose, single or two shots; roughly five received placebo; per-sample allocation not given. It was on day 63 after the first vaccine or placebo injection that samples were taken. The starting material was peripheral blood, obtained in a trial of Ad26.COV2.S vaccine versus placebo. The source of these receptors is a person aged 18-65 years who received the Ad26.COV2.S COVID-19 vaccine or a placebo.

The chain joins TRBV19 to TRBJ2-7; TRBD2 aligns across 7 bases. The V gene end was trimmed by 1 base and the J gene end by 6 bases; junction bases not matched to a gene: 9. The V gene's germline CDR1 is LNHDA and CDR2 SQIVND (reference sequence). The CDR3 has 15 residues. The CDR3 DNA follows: TGTGCCAGTAGTATAGCGGGAGGCAACTTGGGCGAGCAGTACTTC. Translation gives CASSIAGGNLGEQYF. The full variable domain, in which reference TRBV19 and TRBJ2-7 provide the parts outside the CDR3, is DGGITQSPKYLFRKEGQNVTLSCEQNLNHDAMYWYRQDPGQGLRLIYYSQIVNDFQKGDIAEGYSVSREKKESFPLTVTSAQKNPTAFYLCASSIAGGNLGEQYFGPGTRLTVT.

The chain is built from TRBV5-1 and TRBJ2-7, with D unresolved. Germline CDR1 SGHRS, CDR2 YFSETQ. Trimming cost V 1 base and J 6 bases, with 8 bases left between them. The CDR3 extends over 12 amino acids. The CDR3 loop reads CASSLHTGEQYF. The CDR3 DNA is TGCGCCAGCAGCTTGCACACGGGCGAGCAGTACTTC.

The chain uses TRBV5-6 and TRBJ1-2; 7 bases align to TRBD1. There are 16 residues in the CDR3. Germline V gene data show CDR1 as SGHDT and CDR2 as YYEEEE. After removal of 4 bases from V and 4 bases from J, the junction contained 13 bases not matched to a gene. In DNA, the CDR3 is TGTGCCAGCAGCCCCGGGACAGCCCCTGCTATCTATGGCTACACCTTC. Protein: CASSPGTAPAIYGYTF.

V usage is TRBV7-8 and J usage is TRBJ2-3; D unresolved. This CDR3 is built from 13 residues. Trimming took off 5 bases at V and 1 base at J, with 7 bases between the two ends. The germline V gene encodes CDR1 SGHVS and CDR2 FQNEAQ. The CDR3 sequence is CASSRLGTDTQYF. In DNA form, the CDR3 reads TGTGCCAGCAGCCGGCTTGGCACAGATACGCAGTATTTT.

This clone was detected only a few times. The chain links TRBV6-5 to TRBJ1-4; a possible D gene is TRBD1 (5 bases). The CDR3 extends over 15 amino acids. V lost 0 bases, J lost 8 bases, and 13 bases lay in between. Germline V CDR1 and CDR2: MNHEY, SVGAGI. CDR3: CASSYSSGRYEKLFF. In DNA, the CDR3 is TGTGCCAGCAGTTACTCGTCAGGGAGGTACGAAAAACTGTTTTTT.

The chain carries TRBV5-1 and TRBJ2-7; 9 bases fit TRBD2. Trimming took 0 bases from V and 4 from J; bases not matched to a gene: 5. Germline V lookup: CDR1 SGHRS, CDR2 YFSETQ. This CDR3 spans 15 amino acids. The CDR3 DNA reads TGCGCCAGCAGCTTGGACGGTAGCGGGAGTTACGAGCAGTACTTC. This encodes CASSLDGSGSYEQYF.

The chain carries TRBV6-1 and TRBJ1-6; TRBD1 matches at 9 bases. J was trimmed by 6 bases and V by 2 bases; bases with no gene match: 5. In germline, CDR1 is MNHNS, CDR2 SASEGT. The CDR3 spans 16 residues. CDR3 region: CASSEPTGGGNSPLHF. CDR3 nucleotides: TGTGCCAGCAGTGAACCGACAGGGGGAGGTAATTCACCCCTCCACTTT.